The text below deals with one T cell receptor beta chain. CDR3 length equals 14 residues. The V gene lost 7 bases and the J gene lost 7 bases, with 16 bases spanning the gap. The germline V gene has CDR1 MNHEY and CDR2 SMNVEV (reference sequence). Recruits, aged roughly 18 to 95 years, lived in 24 US areas. Cohort placement rested on clinical history that participants reported themselves. The data were taken from a study of blood T cell repertoires in COVID-19. Authors' analysis steps: Researchers report that nucleated cell counts were estimated from reference gene primer amplification. Libraries were prepared by immunoSEQ multiplex PCR; TCRdb keeps only in-frame clonotypes and omits some of them. V, J and clone size are those of that table, while D and trimming were read from the DNA. The sample lists 190,000 or so clones; around 89% were seen once.

Sequenced material: PBMCs or T cells enriched from blood (not recorded which). This TCR derives from a woman younger than 35 who had recovered from COVID-19. The rearrangement uses TRBV27 and TRBJ1-4; D is undetermined. CDR3 sequence reads: CASTKGSSGEKLFF. DNA for the CDR3: TGTGCCAGCACCAAAGGGAGTTCGGGTGAAAAACTGTTTTTT.